This T cell receptor beta chain was documented in a study of shared clonotypes between healthy human individuals. The CDR3 consists of 12 residues. Germline values: CDR1 ENHRY, CDR2 SYGVKD. The V end was cut by 10 bases, the J end by 3 bases, with 11 bases between. The repertoire was sequenced with immunoSEQ multiplex PCR; TCRdb's copy has only in-frame clones and lacks some. Of about 300,000 clones listed, approximately 79% are singletons. Points on this clone: The antigen is undetermined.

General observations from the study: In a few donors, around 5% of naive CD4 clonotypes appeared in common.

This receptor was obtained from a man between 25 and 39 years old in good health. Source material: memory CD4+ T cells sorted from blood. Subset of the sample: CD45RA-negative fraction. The chain combines TRBV10-3 with TRBJ2-3; D is ambiguous. For the CDR3, the DNA is TGTGCCACCCAAAGTCATACAGATACGCAGTATTTT. Protein: CATQSHTDTQYF.